This T cell receptor beta chain was sequenced during a study of T-cell memory formation after mild COVID-19. Study-level points and caveats: Whether second-wave clones peaking at day 37 were SARS-CoV-2 specific went unconfirmed.

TCR alpha and TCR beta cDNA libraries carrying sample barcodes and UMIs were produced by 5'RACE using constant-segment primers. TCRdb used MiXCR to reprocess the 5' RACE reads, holding one entry per CDR3 protein. The sample has roughly 340,000 distinct CDR3 sequences; 20% to 25% are singletons. This clonotype was seen only a few times. What it recognizes is unknown. CDR3 length: 15 residues. V was clipped by 4 bases and J by 4 bases, with 16 bases between them. Looked up from germline, CDR1 is LGHNA and CDR2 is YNFKEQ. The receptor was derived from a man between 18 and 29 years old who had mild COVID-19 (a few samples of this study predate the infection). Cell type and time point are not known. The rearrangement uses TRBV4-2 and TRBJ1-2, with D hard to call. Sequencing used PBMCs or a T cell subset sorted from them (not recorded which). CDR3 DNA sequence: TGTGCCAGCAGCCTAGGAGGCCAGGCTGGCTATGGCTACACCTTC. Its protein is CASSLGGQAGYGYTF.